Reported below is one T cell receptor (beta chain). The antigen it binds to is not known. Per-nucleotide qualities are absent, and no much larger clonotype sits a single base away. The data belong to a study of a mutant IDH1 vaccine in newly diagnosed glioma (dated by TCRdb to the early 2020s). Turning to the overall study: Vaccination was initiated 4-6 weeks after radiotherapy alone, or concurrently with temozolomide cycles in the chemotherapy-containing groups. Longitudinal TCRB deep sequencing was performed for roughly 24 treated patients wherever samples were available for exploratory analyses. Before enrollment, most patients had been given radiochemotherapy with temozolomide as standard therapy, while the rest had received either radiotherapy alone or temozolomide alone. Of the 25 to 40 patients who were treated, about 60% were male and about 40% were female, and the mean age was approximately 40 years. Peripheral blood was collected at six visits: V03 (baseline), V05, V07, V10, V12 and V13. The week-35 safety follow-up was designated visit V12, and the week-47 end of study was designated visit V13. The paper as a whole reports these results and caveats: Pseudoprogression seemed to be unrelated to changes in the top peripheral T cell clonotypes found by TCRB sequencing. Availability determined which PBMC samples were chosen for TCRB deep sequencing. The authors stated that sample limitations prevented analyses of patient blood samples from being reproduced. Immune responses induced by the vaccine were seen in 90% to 95% of patients across multiple MHC alleles.

Interpreted using the paper, the time point label stands for: week 35, safety follow-up. Each vaccine dose was 300 ug of a 20-mer mutant IDH1 peptide in Montanide, given subcutaneously with topical imiquimod. Across visits V03 through V10, patients got a total of eight vaccinations, given in weeks 1, 3, 5, 7, 11, 15, 19 and 23. Newly diagnosed WHO grade 3 or 4 IDH1-mutant astrocytomas showing loss of nuclear ATRX were present in the donors. The samples were drawn from NOA16, a multicentre, single-arm, open-label phase I trial in Germany that tested a mutant IDH1 peptide vaccine in humans for the first time. Genomic DNA for TCRB sequencing was extracted from EDTA blood using the DNeasy Blood and Tissue Kit. Receptor libraries were prepared by the immunoSEQ multiplex PCR assay. Rearranged TCR beta chain sequences were amplified using the hsTCRB Kit according to the manufacturer's protocol. Sequencing of TCRB libraries was carried out on an Illumina MiSeq. For the original study's pipeline: The kit vendor's proprietary platform handled demultiplexing, trimming and gene mapping. What TCRdb holds here is the immuneACCESS table cut down to in-frame rearrangements. Part of the clones is not present; checked against another copy, under half of the missing clones reflect an unresolved V gene, and the others are unexplained. From that table come the V and J calls and clone size; the DNA was used to work out D and trimming. Recorded for this sample are tens of thousands of clones; approximately 88% of them occurred a single time. In total, the top ten clones hold about 12% of the sample.

V is shortened by 1 base, J by 10 bases, and the region joining them spans 5 bases. From the cysteine up to the phenylalanine, the CDR3 has a length of 11 residues. Left in the record is the CDR3 DNA by itself, 33 bases read in frame from the first base. Reading the germline V gene gives CDR1 MGHRA and CDR2 YSYEKL. This TCR derives from a man aged 18 to 30 with glioma. The sequenced sample was PBMCs, obtained from a glioma patient whose treatment included an IDH1 peptide vaccine. The chain links TRBV4-1 with TRBJ2-1; perhaps TRBD2 is the D gene, with 5 bases matching. The DNA is as follows: TGCGCCAGCAGCCAAGGAGGGGAGCAGTTCTTC. It specifies CASSQGGEQFF.